The sequence of this T cell receptor (beta chain) was determined in a study of HIV-infected patients and healthy controls. CDR3 size: 16 residues. Trimming removed 0 bases at V and 2 bases at J, with 14 bases between. The germline V gene encodes CDR1 LGHNA and CDR2 YNFKEQ. Each CDR3 protein gets one entry after TCRdb re-called the 5' RACE reads with MiXCR. The sample lists some 67,000 distinct CDR3 sequences, about 16% occurring once. The sequenced sample consisted of CD4+ T cells from blood. This sequence originates from a human donor in good health. This chain connects TRBV4-2 to TRBJ2-7, with D possibly TRBD2 on 6 matching bases. The CDR3, as DNA: TGTGCCAGCAGCCAAGACCGCCAGGGAGGCCCCTACGAGCAGTACTTC. It codes for CASSQDRQGGPYEQYF.